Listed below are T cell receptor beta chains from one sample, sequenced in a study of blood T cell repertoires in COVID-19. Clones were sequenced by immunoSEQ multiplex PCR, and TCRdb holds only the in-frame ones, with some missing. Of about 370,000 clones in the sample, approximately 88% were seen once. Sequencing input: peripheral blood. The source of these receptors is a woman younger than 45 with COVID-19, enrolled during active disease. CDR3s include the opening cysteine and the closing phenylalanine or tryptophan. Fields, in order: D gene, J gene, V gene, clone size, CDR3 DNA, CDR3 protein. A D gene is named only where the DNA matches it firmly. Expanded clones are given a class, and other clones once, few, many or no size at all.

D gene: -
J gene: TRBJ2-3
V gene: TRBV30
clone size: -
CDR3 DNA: TGTGCCTGGAGTGTACTGGGCACAGATACGCAGTATTTT
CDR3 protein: CAWSVLGTDTQYF

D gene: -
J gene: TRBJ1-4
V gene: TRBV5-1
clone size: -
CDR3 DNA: TGCGCCAGCAGCGCCCAGGGGACAAACGAAAAACTGTTTTTT
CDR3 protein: CASSAQGTNEKLFF

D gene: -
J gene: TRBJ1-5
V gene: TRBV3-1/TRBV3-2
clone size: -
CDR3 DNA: TGTGCCAGCAGCCTGTGTTCCCTCGGGGTTAATGGCAATCAGCCCCAGCATTTT
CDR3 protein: CASSLCSLGVNGNQPQHF

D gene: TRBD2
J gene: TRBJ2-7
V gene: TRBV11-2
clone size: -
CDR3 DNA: TGTGCCAGCGCGGTGACTAGCGGGGGGCCTCTGGGCCCCTACGAGCAGTACTTC
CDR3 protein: CASAVTSGGPLGPYEQYF

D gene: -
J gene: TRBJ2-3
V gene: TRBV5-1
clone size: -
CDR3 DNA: TGCGCCAGCAGCTTGGAGGCGCGGGCCAACCCAGCCGCGGATACGCAGTATTTT
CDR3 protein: CASSLEARANPAADTQYF

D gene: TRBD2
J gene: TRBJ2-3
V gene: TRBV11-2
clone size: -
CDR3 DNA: TGTGCCAGCAGCTTATACCCGATAGCGGGAAAGACAGATACGCAGTATTTT
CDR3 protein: CASSLYPIAGKTDTQYF

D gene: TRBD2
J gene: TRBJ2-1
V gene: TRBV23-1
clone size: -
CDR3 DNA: TGCGCCAGCAGGAGACTACTGGGGACTAGCGGAACCAATGAGCAGTTCTTC
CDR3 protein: CASRRLLGTSGTNEQFF

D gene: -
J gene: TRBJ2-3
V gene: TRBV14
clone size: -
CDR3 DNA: TGTGCCAGCAGCCCCAAGCGGTACACAGATACGCAGTATTTT
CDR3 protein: CASSPKRYTDTQYF

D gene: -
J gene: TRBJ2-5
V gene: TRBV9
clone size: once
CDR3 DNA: TGTGCCAGCAACAACCCGGGAAGGGAGACCCAGTACTTC
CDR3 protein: CASNNPGRETQYF

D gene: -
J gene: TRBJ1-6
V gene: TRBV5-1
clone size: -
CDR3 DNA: TGCGCCAGCAGCGGGACACCGAGCTCCTATAATTCACCCCTCCACTTT
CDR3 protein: CASSGTPSSYNSPLHF

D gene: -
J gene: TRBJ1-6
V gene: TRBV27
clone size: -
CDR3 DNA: TGTGCCAGCAGTTTAGGGGGGAATTCACCCCTCCACTTT
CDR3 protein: CASSLGGNSPLHF

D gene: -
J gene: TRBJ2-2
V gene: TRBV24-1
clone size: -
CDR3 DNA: TGTGCCACCAGTCCCCCTGCTAGTGAGGGGGAGCTGTTTTTT
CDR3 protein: CATSPPASEGELFF

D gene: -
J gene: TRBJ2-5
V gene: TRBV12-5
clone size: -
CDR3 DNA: TGTGCTAGTGGCCCCCGGGAAGGGGTTAGGGGGATGGAGACCCAGTACTTC
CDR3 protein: CASGPREGVRGMETQYF

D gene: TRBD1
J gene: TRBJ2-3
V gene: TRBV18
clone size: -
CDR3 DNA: TGTGCCAGCTCACTCGGTCAAGGGACAGGGTCGGCAGATACGCAGTATTTT
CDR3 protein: CASSLGQGTGSADTQYF

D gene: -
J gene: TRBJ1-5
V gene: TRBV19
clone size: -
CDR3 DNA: TGTGCCAGTAGGATTGAATACAGGAGCAATCAGCCCCAGCATTTT
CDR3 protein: CASRIEYRSNQPQHF

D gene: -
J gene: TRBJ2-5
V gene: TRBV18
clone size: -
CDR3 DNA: TGTGCCAGCTCACCGGGGGAGGAACAAGAGACCCAGTACTTC
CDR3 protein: CASSPGEEQETQYF

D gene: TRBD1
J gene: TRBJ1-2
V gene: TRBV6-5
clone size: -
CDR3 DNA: TGTGCCAGCAGCCGGACAGGGCGAGGCTATGGCTACACCTTC
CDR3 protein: CASSRTGRGYGYTF

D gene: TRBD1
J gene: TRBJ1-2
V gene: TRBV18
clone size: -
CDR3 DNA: TGTGCCAGCTCAACACGACAGGGGGGGATTACTAACTATGGCTACACCTTC
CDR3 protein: CASSTRQGGITNYGYTF

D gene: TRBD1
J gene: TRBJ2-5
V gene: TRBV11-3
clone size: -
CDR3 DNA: TGTGCCAGCAGCGCGGGACAGGGGATACGCGGAGGGGAGACCCAGTACTTC
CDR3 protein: CASSAGQGIRGGETQYF

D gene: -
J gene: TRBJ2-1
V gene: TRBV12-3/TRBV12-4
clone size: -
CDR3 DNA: TGTGCCAGCAGTTTGCGTTACAATGAGCAGTTCTTC
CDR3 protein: CASSLRYNEQFF

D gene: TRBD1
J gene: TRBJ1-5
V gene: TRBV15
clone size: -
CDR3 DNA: TGTGCCACCAGCGGCCGTCGACAGGGGTCAGGCAATCAGCCCCAGCATTTT
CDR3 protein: CATSGRRQGSGNQPQHF

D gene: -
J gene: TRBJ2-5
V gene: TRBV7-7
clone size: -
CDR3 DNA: TGTGCTAGCAGCCCTTATCGACAGGTGAAAAAAGAGACCCAGTACTTC
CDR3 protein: CASSPYRQVKKETQYF

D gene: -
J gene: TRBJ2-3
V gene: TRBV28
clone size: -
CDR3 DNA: TGTGCCAGCAGCCGAATCCGGCAGGGTCGTTTCGGGGGAGCTACGCAGTATTTT
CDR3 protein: CASSRIRQGRFGGATQYF

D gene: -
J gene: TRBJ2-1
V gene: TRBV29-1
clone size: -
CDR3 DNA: TGCAGCGCCGGTCTTGGGGGGATAGGATCGGGTGAGCAGTTCTTC
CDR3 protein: CSAGLGGIGSGEQFF

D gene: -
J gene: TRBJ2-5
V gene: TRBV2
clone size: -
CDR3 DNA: TGTGCCAGCAGTGTGCATAGTAGCGGAGTTCAAGAGACCCAGTACTTC
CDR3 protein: CASSVHSSGVQETQYF

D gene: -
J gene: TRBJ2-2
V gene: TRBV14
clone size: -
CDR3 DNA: TGTGCCAGCAGCCTCGCCAGGGAAGGGACCGGGGAGCTGTTTTTT
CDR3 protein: CASSLAREGTGELFF

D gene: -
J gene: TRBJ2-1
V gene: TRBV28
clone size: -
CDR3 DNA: TGTGCCAGCAGTCCCCCCGGGAACAATGAGCAGTTCTTC
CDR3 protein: CASSPPGNNEQFF

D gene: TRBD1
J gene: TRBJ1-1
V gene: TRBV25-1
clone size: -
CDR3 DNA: TGTGCCAGCAGATTTGACAGGGGGGGCCGAGCTTTCTTT
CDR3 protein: CASRFDRGGRAFF

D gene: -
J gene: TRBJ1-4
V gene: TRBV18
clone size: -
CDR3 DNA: TGTGCCAGCTCGCGGGGGGACAATAATGAAAAACTGTTTTTT
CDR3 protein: CASSRGDNNEKLFF

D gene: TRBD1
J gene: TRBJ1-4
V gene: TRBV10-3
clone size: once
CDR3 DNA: TGTGCCATCAAGGGGCCCTCCGGGACAGGGACCGAAAAACTGTTTTTT
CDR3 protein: CAIKGPSGTGTEKLFF

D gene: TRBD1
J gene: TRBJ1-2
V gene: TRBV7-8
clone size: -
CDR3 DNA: TGTGCCAGCAGCTACCGGGACAGCCGCTCTGGCTACACCTTC
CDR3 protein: CASSYRDSRSGYTF

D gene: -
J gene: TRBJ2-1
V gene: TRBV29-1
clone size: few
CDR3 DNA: TGCAGCGTTGATTCGTTGGCGGTCAATGAGCAGTTCTTC
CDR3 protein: CSVDSLAVNEQFF

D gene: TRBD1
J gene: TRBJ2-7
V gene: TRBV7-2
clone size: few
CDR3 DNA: TGTGCCAGCAGCTCCTGGACAGGGGTGGACTACGAGCAGTACTTC
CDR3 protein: CASSSWTGVDYEQYF

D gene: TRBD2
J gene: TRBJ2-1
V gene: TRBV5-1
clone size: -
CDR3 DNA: TGCGCCAGCAGCTTTAGCGGGAGCTCCTACAATGAGCAGTTCTTC
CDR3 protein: CASSFSGSSYNEQFF

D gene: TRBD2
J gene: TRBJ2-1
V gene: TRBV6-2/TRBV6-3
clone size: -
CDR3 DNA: TGTGCCAGCAGTTACCCCCGACTAGCTCTTCAGGGTGAGCAGTTCTTC
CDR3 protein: CASSYPRLALQGEQFF